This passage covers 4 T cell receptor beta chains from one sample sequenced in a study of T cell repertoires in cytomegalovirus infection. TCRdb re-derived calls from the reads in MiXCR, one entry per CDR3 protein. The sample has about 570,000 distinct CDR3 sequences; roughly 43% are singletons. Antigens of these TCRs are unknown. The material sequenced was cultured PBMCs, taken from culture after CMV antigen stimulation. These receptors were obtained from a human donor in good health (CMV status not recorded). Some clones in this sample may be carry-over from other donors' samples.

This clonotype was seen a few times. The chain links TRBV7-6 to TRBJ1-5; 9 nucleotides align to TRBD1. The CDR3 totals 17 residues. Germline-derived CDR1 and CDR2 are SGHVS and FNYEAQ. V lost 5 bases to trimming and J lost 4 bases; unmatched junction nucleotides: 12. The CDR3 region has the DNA TGTGCCAGCAGCCCCAGGCGCCCGGGACAGGGAAATCAGCCCCAGCATTTT. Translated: CASSPRRPGQGNQPQHF.

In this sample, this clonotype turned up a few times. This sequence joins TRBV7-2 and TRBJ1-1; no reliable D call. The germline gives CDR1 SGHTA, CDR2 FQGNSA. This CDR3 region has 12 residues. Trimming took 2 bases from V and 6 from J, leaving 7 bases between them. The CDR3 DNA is TGTGCCAGCAGCTTACCTCGCGCTGAAGCTTTCTTT. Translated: CASSLPRAEAFF.

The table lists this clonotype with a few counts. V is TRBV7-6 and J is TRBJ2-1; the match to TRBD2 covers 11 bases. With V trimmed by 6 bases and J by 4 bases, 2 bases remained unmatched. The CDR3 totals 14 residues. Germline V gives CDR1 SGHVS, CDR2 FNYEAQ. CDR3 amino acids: CASRPSGGYNEQFF. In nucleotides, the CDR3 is TGTGCCAGCAGACCTAGCGGGGGGTACAATGAGCAGTTCTTC.

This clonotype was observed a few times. CDR3 nucleotide sequence: TGCGCCAGCAGCGTAGCCCCCTTACTAGGTCTTTACAATGAGCAGTTCTTC. This codes for CASSVAPLLGLYNEQFF. This chain joins TRBV4-1 and TRBJ2-1, with D maybe TRBD2 (5 bases). Between the trimmed V and J ends, which lost 5 bases and 4 bases, there was a span of 21 bases. CDR1 and CDR2 from the germline V gene are MGHRA and YSYEKL. There are 17 residues in the CDR3.